A selection of T cell receptor beta chains follows, all from one sample in a study of blood T cell repertoires in COVID-19. Profiled with immunoSEQ multiplex PCR; TCRdb holds only in-frame clones, not every one. This table holds 200,000 or so clones, about four fifths found once. The sequencing sample was made of PBMCs or T cells enriched from blood (not recorded which). The receptors were gathered from a man aged 35 to 55 who had recovered from COVID-19. Both conserved end residues are part of each CDR3. D genes are given only for firm matches. Part of the rows lack a size; the others show once, few, many or a class for expanded clones.

J: TRBJ1-2; V: TRBV28; size: .; D: .; DNA: TGTGCCAGCAGGCGGGGGGGCCTTACGATCTATGGCTACACCTTC; CDR3: CASRRGGLTIYGYTF
J: TRBJ1-3; V: TRBV11-2; size: .; D: .; DNA: TGTGCCAGCAGCTCAACCCCCAGGACTCGAAACACCATATATTTT; CDR3: CASSSTPRTRNTIYF
J: TRBJ1-4; V: TRBV3-1/TRBV3-2; size: .; D: TRBD1; DNA: TGTGCCAGCAGCCACCGGACAGGCGCCTTAACCCTAAATGAAAAACTGTTTTTT; CDR3: CASSHRTGALTLNEKLFF
J: TRBJ2-1; V: TRBV24-1; size: once; D: TRBD2; DNA: TGTGCCACCAGTGTGGCGGGGGGGTACAATGAGCAGTTCTTC; CDR3: CATSVAGGYNEQFF
J: TRBJ2-1; V: TRBV7-2; size: .; D: .; DNA: TGTGCCAGCAGCTCCCCAGCGGGTGGCCTAGTATTAGGCGATGAGCAGTTCTTC; CDR3: CASSSPAGGLVLGDEQFF
J: TRBJ2-6; V: TRBV24-1; size: once; D: TRBD1; DNA: TGTGCCACCAGTGATAGGGCAGGGGGCGCTTCTGGGGCCAACGTCCTGACTTTC; CDR3: CATSDRAGGASGANVLTF
J: TRBJ2-5; V: TRBV4-2; size: .; D: TRBD1; DNA: TGTGCCAGCAGAACGACAGGGGGAGAGACCCAGTACTTC; CDR3: CASRTTGGETQYF
J: TRBJ1-1; V: TRBV10-3; size: .; D: .; DNA: TGTGCCATCAGTGTTACCCACTCTATGAACACTGAAGCTTTCTTT; CDR3: CAISVTHSMNTEAFF
J: TRBJ2-1; V: TRBV19; size: .; D: TRBD2; DNA: TGTGCCAGTAGTATAAGGGCGGGGGGGGCTCCACCGACCAGCAATGAGCAGTTCTTC; CDR3: CASSIRAGGAPPTSNEQFF
J: TRBJ1-1; V: TRBV7-9; size: once; D: .; DNA: TGTGCCAGCAGCTTAGGCGGTGGGAGTTGGTTAAGTACTGAAGCTTTCTTT; CDR3: CASSLGGGSWLSTEAFF
J: TRBJ2-1; V: TRBV28; size: .; D: .; DNA: TGTGCCAGCACCCAGCTAGGAGGCAATGAGCAGTTCTTC; CDR3: CASTQLGGNEQFF
J: TRBJ2-1; V: TRBV24-1; size: .; D: TRBD2; DNA: TGTGCCACCAGTGATGGACTAGCGGGACTCAACTACAATGAGCAGTTCTTC; CDR3: CATSDGLAGLNYNEQFF
J: TRBJ1-5; V: TRBV28; size: .; D: TRBD1; DNA: TGTGCCAGCAGCCAAGGGACAGGGGATTATCGACAGCCCCAGCATTTT; CDR3: CASSQGTGDYRQPQHF
J: TRBJ2-2; V: TRBV6-4; size: once; D: TRBD1; DNA: TGTGCCAGCAGCCTTAGTTCGGGACAGCTCAACACCGGGGAGCTGTTTTTT; CDR3: CASSLSSGQLNTGELFF
J: TRBJ1-1; V: TRBV19; size: .; D: .; DNA: TGTGCCAGTAGTGAGGTAGGGAAGTGGAGGACTGAAGCTTTCTTT; CDR3: CASSEVGKWRTEAFF
J: TRBJ1-6; V: TRBV25-1; size: .; D: .; DNA: TGTGCCAGCACGCAACTGGACGGAGGTTCACCCCTCCACTTT; CDR3: CASTQLDGGSPLHF
J: TRBJ2-1; V: TRBV11-2; size: .; D: TRBD2; DNA: TGTGCCAGCAGCTGGACTAGCGGGGGGACGTACTCCTACAATGAGCAGTTCTTC; CDR3: CASSWTSGGTYSYNEQFF
J: TRBJ1-2; V: TRBV28; size: .; D: TRBD1; DNA: TGTGCCAGCCGGACAGGCCCGGGGTATGGCTACACCTTC; CDR3: CASRTGPGYGYTF
J: TRBJ2-3; V: TRBV18; size: few; D: .; DNA: TGTGCCAGCTCACCACTGTCCCTCACAGATACGCAGTATTTT; CDR3: CASSPLSLTDTQYF
J: TRBJ1-4; V: TRBV4-1; size: .; D: .; DNA: TGCGCCAGCAGCCAAGACAGGGATACTGAAAAACTGTTTTTT; CDR3: CASSQDRDTEKLFF
J: TRBJ1-4; V: TRBV29-1; size: .; D: .; DNA: TGCAGCGCCTTGACAGGCGGTTGGGAAAAACTGTTTTTT; CDR3: CSALTGGWEKLFF
J: TRBJ1-2; V: TRBV9; size: .; D: TRBD1; DNA: TGTGCCAGCAGCGAGGGAGGCGTTAGGGACAGGAGTGTCTATGGCTACACCTTC; CDR3: CASSEGGVRDRSVYGYTF
J: TRBJ1-1; V: TRBV6-5; size: .; D: .; DNA: TGTGCCAGCAGAGGCAGGTGGAACACTGAAGCTTTCTTT; CDR3: CASRGRWNTEAFF
J: TRBJ1-1; V: TRBV14; size: .; D: TRBD1; DNA: TGTGCCAGCAGCCAACCCGAGGGACAGGCGACATACACTGAAGCTTTCTTT; CDR3: CASSQPEGQATYTEAFF
J: TRBJ1-5; V: TRBV18; size: .; D: .; DNA: TGTGCCAGCTCACCCCAGGCCAATCAGCCCCAGCATTTT; CDR3: CASSPQANQPQHF
J: TRBJ2-1; V: TRBV7-9; size: .; D: .; DNA: TGTGCCAGCAGTTTACGCCGGGACAATGAGCAGTTCTTC; CDR3: CASSLRRDNEQFF
J: TRBJ2-5; V: TRBV3-1/TRBV3-2; size: .; D: TRBD2; DNA: TGTGCCACCCGTAGCGGGGGGTCACAAGAGACCCAGTACTTC; CDR3: CATRSGGSQETQYF
J: TRBJ1-6; V: TRBV19; size: few; D: TRBD1; DNA: TGTGCCAGTAGTACCCCGGGGACAGGCGCGGGATATAATTCACCCCTCCACTTT; CDR3: CASSTPGTGAGYNSPLHF
J: TRBJ2-7; V: TRBV3-1/TRBV3-2; size: .; D: TRBD1; DNA: TGTGCCAGCGGACAGGGACCCTACGAGCAGTACTTC; CDR3: CASGQGPYEQYF
J: TRBJ1-3; V: TRBV19; size: .; D: TRBD1; DNA: TGTGCCAGTAGTATCGGGACAGAGACCGCCATATATTTT; CDR3: CASSIGTETAIYF
J: TRBJ1-1; V: TRBV18; size: .; D: TRBD1; DNA: TGTGCCAGCGATCCCGGGACAGGGAACACTGAAGCTTTCTTT; CDR3: CASDPGTGNTEAFF
J: TRBJ2-3; V: TRBV7-2; size: .; D: .; DNA: TGTGCCAGCAGCTTAGGCGTTTATACGCAGTATTTT; CDR3: CASSLGVYTQYF
J: TRBJ1-5; V: TRBV19; size: .; D: .; DNA: TGTGCCAGTAGTACCCTGGCCAGGGGCCAGCCCCAGCATTTT; CDR3: CASSTLARGQPQHF
J: TRBJ1-6; V: TRBV5-6; size: .; D: .; DNA: TGTGCCAGCAACGCTATGGGGGGAAATTCACCCCTCCACTTT; CDR3: CASNAMGGNSPLHF
J: TRBJ1-4; V: TRBV5-5; size: .; D: TRBD1; DNA: TGTGCCAGCAGCTTGACAGGGGGGACTAATGAAAAACTGTTTTTT; CDR3: CASSLTGGTNEKLFF
J: TRBJ1-1; V: TRBV2; size: .; D: .; DNA: TGTGCCAGCAGGGGTAATGCTTGGGGGGACACTGAAGCTTTCTTT; CDR3: CASRGNAWGDTEAFF
J: TRBJ1-2; V: TRBV5-5; size: .; D: .; DNA: TGTGCCAGCAGCCTGGAGTCGGGGGGCCCCTTCTATGGCTACACCTTC; CDR3: CASSLESGGPFYGYTF
J: TRBJ2-2; V: TRBV19; size: .; D: TRBD1; DNA: TGTGCCAGTAGTATAGAAGGGGGCGGCACCGGGGAGCTGTTTTTT; CDR3: CASSIEGGGTGELFF
J: TRBJ1-2; V: TRBV6-5; size: .; D: TRBD1; DNA: TGTGCCAGCAGTTTCCAGGGGGGCGGCTACACCTTC; CDR3: CASSFQGGGYTF
J: TRBJ1-4; V: TRBV4-1; size: .; D: .; DNA: TGCGCCAGCAGCCCTGAAAAGGGGAGGGGCGAAAAACTGTTTTTT; CDR3: CASSPEKGRGEKLFF
J: TRBJ1-6; V: TRBV10-1; size: .; D: .; DNA: TGCGCCAGCAGCCCCGACAGGAATTCACCCCTCCACTTT; CDR3: CASSPDRNSPLHF
J: TRBJ1-5; V: TRBV5-1; size: .; D: .; DNA: TGCGCCAGCAGCTTGCAAGGGGGCAATCAGCCCCAGCATTTT; CDR3: CASSLQGGNQPQHF
J: TRBJ1-1; V: TRBV3-1/TRBV3-2; size: once; D: .; DNA: TGTGCCAGCAGCCAGGACTACTGGGGGGACACTGAAGCTTTCTTT; CDR3: CASSQDYWGDTEAFF
J: TRBJ2-5; V: TRBV27; size: .; D: TRBD1; DNA: TGTGCCAGCAGTTCAAGAACAGGGGGCCGGGAGACCCAGTACTTC; CDR3: CASSSRTGGRETQYF
J: TRBJ1-2; V: TRBV3-1/TRBV3-2; size: .; D: .; DNA: TGTGCCAGCAGCCAGAGGTCCGCCTCCTATGGCTACACCTTC; CDR3: CASSQRSASYGYTF
J: TRBJ1-2; V: TRBV24-1; size: few; D: .; DNA: TGTGCCACCAGTGATTTGGAGTTCCGGGAGGGCTACACCTTC; CDR3: CATSDLEFREGYTF
J: TRBJ1-1; V: TRBV10-3; size: .; D: TRBD1; DNA: TGTGCCATCATAGTAGTGACAGGGGTACCGAACACTGAAGCTTTCTTT; CDR3: CAIIVVTGVPNTEAFF
J: TRBJ1-1; V: TRBV18; size: .; D: .; DNA: TGTGCCAGCTCACCGGAGGCCTCGAACACTGAAGCTTTCTTT; CDR3: CASSPEASNTEAFF
J: TRBJ1-2; V: TRBV6-1; size: .; D: TRBD1; DNA: TGTGCCAGCAGTGTTAACGGACAGGGGATCAAACTCCATTATGGCTACACCTTC; CDR3: CASSVNGQGIKLHYGYTF